A single sample is the source of the 8 T cell receptor beta chains below, sequenced in a study of cytotoxic CD8 clonotypes in ibrutinib-treated CLL. Sequencing was performed with immunoSEQ multiplex PCR; in TCRdb, only in-frame clones are kept and a portion is missing. The table includes some 290,000 clones, about 77% detected once. The sample was PBMCs, taken before ibrutinib treatment. These receptors were obtained from a human donor with chronic lymphocytic leukemia.

The chain is built from TRBV7-8 and TRBJ2-5; tentatively, D is TRBD2 (5 bases). Trimming cost V 5 bases and J 1 base, with 17 bases left between them. This CDR3 spans 16 amino acids. The germline V gene has CDR1 SGHVS and CDR2 FQNEAQ. CDR3 in DNA: TGTGCCAGCAGCCCTGCTAGGATTAGCGTCCAAGAGACCCAGTACTTC. This gives the protein CASSPARISVQETQYF.

The chain uses TRBV9 and TRBJ2-1; tentatively, D is TRBD1 (6 bases). CDR1 and CDR2 from the germline V gene are SGDLS and YYNGEE. Trimming took 4 bases from V and 8 from J, leaving 22 bases between them. The CDR3 has 16 amino acids. CDR3 region: CASSTRSWTVRHEQFF. CDR3 in DNA: TGTGCCAGCAGCACCCGTAGTTGGACAGTTCGGCATGAGCAGTTCTTC. The full variable domain, in which reference TRBV9 and TRBJ2-1 provide the parts outside the CDR3, is DSGVTQTPKHLITATGQRVTLRCSPRSGDLSVYWYQQSLDQGLQFLIQYYNGEERAKGNILERFSAQQFPDLHSELNLSSLELGDSALYFCASSTRSWTVRHEQFFGPGTRLTVL.

The rearrangement joins TRBV7-2 to TRBJ2-1; D gene unclear. The V gene lost 1 base and the J gene lost 4 bases, with 11 bases spanning the gap. Germline V CDR1 and CDR2: SGHTA, FQGNSA. CDR3 size: 15 residues. Here the CDR3 DNA reads TGTGCCAGCAGCTTAGAGACCTCCGTTTACAATGAGCAGTTCTTC. It codes for CASSLETSVYNEQFF.

The chain recombines TRBV5-1 with TRBJ2-7; D is unresolved. Trimming left V 0 bases short and J 3 bases short, with 13 bases between. CDR3 length equals 15 residues. Germline CDR1 SGHRS, CDR2 YFSETQ. CDR3: CASSLDSSSLYEQYF. The CDR3 DNA reads TGCGCCAGCAGCTTGGATTCTAGTTCGCTCTACGAGCAGTACTTC.

The genes are TRBV19 and TRBJ2-3; D is perhaps TRBD2 (6 bases). V was pared by 4 bases and J by 5 bases, with 10 bases between. The CDR3 runs 13 residues. Per the germline V gene, CDR1 is LNHDA and CDR2 is SQIVND (reference sequence). The CDR3 sequence: CASSSGVGDTQYF. As DNA, the CDR3 is TGTGCCAGTAGTAGCGGGGTTGGAGATACGCAGTATTTT.

This chain connects TRBV7-9 to TRBJ2-3; D call uncertain. This CDR3 contains 11 residues. The germline V and J ends were trimmed by 6 bases and 3 bases, with 4 bases remaining between them. Germline CDR1 and CDR2: SEHNR and FQNEAQ (reference sequence). This chain's CDR3 is CASRYTDTQYF. CDR3 nucleotides: TGTGCCAGCAGGTATACAGATACGCAGTATTTT.

This chain uses TRBV7-9 with TRBJ2-1; 9 nucleotides align to TRBD2. Germline lookup yields CDR1 SEHNR and CDR2 FQNEAQ (reference sequence). The CDR3 sequence is 14 residues long. V dropped 6 bases and J dropped 9; count of bases not matched to a gene: 9. For the CDR3, the DNA is TGTGCCAGCAGACGCGGGAGGGCCCGGAGTGAGCAGTTCTTC. It specifies CASRRGRARSEQFF.

The chain links TRBV27 to TRBJ2-7; no firm D call. The CDR3 covers 13 residues. Germline V gene lookup returns CDR1 MNHEY and CDR2 SMNVEV (reference sequence). The ends were cut back, 6 bases at V and 2 bases at J, with 11 bases in the middle. CDR3 region: CASSRRLAYEQYF. CDR3 DNA sequence: TGTGCCAGCAGCCGTAGGCTAGCCTACGAGCAGTACTTC.